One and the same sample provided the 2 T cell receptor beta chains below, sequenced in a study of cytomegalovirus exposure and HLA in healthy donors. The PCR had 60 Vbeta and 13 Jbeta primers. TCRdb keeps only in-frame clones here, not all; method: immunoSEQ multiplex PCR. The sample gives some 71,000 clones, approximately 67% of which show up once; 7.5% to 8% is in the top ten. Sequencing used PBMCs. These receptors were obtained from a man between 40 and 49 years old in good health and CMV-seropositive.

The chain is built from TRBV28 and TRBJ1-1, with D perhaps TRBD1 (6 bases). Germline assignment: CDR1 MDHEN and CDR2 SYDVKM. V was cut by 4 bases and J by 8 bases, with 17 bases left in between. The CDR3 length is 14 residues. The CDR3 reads CASSSQGGSIEAFF. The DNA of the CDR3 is TGTGCCAGCAGTTCACAGGGTGGAAGTATAGAAGCTTTCTTT.

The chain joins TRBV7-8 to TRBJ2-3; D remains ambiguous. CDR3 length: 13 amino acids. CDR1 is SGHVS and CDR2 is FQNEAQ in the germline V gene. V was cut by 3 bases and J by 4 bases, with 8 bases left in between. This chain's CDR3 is CASSFDTSDTQYF. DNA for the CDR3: TGTGCCAGCAGCTTCGACACTTCAGATACGCAGTATTTT. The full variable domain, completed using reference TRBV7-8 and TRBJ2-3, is GAGVSQSPRYKVAKRGQDVALRCDPISGHVSLFWYQQALGQGPEFLTYFQNEAQLDKSGLPSDRFFAERPEGSVSTLKIQRTQQEDSAVYLCASSFDTSDTQYFGPGTRLTVL.